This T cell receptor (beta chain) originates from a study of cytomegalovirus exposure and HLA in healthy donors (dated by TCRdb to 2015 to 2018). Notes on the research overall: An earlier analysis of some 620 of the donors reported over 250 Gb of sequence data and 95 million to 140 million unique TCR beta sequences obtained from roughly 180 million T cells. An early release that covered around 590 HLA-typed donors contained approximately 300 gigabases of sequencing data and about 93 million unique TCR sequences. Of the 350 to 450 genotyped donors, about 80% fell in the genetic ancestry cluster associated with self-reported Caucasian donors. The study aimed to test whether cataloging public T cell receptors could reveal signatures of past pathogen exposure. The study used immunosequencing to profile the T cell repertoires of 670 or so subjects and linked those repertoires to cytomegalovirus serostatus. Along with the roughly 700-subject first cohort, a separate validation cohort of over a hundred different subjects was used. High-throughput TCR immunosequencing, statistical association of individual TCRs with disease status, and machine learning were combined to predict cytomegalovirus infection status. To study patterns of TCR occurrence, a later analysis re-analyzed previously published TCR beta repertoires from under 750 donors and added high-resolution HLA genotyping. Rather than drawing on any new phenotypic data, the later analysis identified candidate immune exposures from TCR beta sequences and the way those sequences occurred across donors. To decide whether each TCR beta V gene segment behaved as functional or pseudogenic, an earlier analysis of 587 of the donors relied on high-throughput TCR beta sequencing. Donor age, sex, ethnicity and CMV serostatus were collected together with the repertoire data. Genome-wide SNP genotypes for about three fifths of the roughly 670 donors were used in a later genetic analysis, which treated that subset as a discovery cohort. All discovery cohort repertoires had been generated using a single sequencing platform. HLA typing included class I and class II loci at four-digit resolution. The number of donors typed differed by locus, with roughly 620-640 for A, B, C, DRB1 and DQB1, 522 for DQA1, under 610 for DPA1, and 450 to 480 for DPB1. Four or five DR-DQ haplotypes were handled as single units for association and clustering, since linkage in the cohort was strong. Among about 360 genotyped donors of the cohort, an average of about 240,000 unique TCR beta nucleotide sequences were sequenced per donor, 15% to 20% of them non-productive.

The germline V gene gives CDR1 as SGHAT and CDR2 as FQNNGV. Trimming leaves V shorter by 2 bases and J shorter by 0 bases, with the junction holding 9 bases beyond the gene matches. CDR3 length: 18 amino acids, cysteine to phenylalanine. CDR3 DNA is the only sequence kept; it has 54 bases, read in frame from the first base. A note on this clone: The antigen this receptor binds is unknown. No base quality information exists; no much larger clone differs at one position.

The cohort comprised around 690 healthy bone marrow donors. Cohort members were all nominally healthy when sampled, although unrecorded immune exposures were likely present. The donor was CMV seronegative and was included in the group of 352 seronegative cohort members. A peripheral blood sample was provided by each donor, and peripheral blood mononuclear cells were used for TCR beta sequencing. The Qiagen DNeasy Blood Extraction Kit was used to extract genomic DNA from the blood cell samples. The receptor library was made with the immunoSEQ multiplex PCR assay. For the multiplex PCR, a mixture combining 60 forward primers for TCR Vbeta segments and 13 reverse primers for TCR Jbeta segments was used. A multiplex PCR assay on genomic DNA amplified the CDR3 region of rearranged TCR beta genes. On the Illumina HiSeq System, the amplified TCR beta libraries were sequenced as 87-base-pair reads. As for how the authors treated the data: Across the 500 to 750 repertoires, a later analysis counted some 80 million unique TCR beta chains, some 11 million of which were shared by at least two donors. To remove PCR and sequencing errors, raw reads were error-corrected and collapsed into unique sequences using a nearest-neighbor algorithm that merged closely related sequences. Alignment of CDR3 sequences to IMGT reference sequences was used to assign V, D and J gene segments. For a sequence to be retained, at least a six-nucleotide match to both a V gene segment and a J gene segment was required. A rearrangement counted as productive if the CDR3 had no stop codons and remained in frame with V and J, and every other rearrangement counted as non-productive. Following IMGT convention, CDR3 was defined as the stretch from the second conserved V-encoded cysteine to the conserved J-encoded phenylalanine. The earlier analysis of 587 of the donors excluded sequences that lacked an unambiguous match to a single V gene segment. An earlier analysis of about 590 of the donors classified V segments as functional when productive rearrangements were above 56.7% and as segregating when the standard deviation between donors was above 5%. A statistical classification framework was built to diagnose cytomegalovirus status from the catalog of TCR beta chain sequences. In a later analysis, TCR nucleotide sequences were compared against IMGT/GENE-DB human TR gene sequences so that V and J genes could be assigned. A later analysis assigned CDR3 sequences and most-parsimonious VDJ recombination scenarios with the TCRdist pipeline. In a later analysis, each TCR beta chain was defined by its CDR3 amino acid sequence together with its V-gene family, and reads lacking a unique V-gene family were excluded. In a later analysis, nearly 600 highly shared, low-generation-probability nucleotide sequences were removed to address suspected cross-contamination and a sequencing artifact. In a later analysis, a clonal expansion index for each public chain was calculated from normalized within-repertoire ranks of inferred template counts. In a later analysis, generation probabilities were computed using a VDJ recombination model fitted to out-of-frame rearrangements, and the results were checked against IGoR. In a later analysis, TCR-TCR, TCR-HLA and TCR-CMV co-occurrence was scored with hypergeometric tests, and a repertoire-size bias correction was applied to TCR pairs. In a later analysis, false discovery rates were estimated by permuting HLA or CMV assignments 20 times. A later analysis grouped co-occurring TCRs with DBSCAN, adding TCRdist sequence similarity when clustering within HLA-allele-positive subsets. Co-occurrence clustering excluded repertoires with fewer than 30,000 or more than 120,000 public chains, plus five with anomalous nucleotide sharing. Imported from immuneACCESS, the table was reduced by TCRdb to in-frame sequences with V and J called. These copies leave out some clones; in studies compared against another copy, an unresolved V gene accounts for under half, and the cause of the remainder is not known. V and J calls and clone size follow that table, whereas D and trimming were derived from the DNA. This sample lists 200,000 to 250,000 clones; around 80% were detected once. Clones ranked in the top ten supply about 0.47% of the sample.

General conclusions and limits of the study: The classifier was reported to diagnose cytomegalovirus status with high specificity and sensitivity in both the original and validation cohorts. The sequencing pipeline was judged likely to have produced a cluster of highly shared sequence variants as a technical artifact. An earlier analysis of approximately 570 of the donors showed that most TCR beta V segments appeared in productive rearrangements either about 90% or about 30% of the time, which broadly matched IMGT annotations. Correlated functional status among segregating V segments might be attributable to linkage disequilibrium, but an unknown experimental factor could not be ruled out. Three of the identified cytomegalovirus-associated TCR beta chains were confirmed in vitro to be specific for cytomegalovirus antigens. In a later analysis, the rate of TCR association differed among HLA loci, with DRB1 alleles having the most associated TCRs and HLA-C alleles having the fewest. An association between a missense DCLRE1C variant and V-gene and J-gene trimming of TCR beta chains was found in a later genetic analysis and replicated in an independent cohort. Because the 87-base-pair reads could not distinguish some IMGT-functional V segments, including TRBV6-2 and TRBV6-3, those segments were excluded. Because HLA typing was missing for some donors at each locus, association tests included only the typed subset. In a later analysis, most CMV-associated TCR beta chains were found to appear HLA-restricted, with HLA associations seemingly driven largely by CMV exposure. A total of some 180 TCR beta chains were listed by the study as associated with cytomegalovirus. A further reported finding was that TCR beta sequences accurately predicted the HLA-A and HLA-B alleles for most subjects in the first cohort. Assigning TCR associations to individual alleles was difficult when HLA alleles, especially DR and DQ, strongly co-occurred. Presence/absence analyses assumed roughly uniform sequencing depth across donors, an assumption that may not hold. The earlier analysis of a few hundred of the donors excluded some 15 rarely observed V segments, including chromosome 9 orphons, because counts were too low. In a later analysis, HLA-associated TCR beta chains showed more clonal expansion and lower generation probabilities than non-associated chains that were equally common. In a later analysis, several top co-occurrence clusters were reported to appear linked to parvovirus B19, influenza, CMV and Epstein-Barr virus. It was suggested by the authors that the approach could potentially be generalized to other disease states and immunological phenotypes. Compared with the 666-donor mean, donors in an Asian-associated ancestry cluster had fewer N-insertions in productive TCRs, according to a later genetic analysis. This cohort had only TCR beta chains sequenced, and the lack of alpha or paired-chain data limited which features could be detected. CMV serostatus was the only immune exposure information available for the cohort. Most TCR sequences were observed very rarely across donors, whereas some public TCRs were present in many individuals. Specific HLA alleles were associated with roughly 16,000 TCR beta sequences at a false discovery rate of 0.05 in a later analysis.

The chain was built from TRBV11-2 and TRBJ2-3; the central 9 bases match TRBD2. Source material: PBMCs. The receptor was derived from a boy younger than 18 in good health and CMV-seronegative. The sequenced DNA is TGTGCCAGCAGCTTAATTGAGCGGGGGGCCCTAAGCACAGATACGCAGTATTTT. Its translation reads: CASSLIERGALSTDTQYF.